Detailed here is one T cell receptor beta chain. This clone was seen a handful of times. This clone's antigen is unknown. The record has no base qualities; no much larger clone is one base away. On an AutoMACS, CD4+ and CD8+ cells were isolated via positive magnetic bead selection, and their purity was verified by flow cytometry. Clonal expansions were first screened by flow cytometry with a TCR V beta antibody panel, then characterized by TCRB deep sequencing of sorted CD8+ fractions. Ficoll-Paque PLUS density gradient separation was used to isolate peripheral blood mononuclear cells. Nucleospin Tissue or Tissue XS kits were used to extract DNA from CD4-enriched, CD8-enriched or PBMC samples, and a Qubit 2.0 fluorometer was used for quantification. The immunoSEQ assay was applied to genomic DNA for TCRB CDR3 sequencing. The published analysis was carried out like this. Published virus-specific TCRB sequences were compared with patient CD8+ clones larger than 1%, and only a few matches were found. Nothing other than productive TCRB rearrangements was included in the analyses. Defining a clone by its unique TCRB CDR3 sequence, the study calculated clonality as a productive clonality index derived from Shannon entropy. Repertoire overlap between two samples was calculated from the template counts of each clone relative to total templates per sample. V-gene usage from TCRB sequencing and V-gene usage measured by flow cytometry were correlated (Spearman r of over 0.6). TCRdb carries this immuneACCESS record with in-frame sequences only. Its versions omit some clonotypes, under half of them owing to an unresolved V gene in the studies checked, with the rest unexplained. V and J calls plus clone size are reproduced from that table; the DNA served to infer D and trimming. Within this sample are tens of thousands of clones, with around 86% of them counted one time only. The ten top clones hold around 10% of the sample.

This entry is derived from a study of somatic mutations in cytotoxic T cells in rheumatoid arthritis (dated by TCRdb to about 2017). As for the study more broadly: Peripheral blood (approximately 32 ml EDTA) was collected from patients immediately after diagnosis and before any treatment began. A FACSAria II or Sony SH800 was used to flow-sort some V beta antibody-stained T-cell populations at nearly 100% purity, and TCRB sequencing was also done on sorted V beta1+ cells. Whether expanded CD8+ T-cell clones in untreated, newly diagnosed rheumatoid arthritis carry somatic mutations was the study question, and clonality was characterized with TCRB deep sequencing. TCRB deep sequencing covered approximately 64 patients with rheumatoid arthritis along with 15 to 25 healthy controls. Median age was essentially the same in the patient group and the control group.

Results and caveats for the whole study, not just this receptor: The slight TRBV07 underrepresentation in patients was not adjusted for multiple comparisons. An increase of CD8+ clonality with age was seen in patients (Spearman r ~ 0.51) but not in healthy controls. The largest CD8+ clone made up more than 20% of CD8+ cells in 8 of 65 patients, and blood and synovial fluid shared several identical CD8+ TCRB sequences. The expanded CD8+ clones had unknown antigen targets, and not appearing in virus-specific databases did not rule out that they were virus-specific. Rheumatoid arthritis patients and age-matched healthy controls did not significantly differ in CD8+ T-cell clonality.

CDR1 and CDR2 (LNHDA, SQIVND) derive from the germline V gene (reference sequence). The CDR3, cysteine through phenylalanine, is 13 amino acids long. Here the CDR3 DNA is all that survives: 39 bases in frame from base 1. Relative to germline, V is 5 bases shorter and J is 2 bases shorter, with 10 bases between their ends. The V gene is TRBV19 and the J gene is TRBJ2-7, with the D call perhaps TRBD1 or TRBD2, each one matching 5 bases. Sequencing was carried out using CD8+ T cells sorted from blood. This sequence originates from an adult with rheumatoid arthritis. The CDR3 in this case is CASSPGTAYEQYF. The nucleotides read TGTGCCAGTAGTCCCGGGACCGCCTACGAGCAGTACTTC.